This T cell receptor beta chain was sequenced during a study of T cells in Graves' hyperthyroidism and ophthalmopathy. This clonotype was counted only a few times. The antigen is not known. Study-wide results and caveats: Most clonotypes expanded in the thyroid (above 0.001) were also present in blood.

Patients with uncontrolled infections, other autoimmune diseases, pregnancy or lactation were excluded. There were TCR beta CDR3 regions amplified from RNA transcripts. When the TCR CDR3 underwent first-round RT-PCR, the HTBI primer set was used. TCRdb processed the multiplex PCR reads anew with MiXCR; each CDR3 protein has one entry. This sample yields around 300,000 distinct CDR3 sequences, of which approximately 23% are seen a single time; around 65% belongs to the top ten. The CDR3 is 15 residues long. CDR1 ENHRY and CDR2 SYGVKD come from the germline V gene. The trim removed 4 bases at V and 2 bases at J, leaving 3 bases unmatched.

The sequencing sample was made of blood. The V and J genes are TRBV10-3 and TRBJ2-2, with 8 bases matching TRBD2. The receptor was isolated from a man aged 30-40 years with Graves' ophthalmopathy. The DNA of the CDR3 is TGTGCCATCAGTGTAGGGACTAGAAACACCGGGGAGCTGTTTTTT. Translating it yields CAISVGTRNTGELFF.